This TCR beta chain appears in the sequencing data of a study of shared clonotypes between healthy human individuals. Some clones are missing from TCRdb's copy, which holds only in-frame ones; the method was immunoSEQ multiplex PCR. The sample shows more than 1,200,000 clones, about 98.5% of them seen only once. The donors were all Caucasian adults (living in Nashville, Tennessee). This clone was seen once. The CDR3 runs 16 residues. Trimming shortened V by 8 bases and J by 2 bases, and 18 bases separated the two germline ends. Germline CDR1 and CDR2: LGHNA and YSLEER. The rearrangement uses TRBV4-3 and TRBJ2-2, with a possible D match to TRBD1 (5 bases). Sequenced input: naive CD4+ T cells sorted from blood. Subset here: CD45RA+ positively selected. This TCR was sampled from a man aged 25-40 years in good health. The CDR3 protein is CASAKGGATNTGELFF. As DNA, the CDR3 is TGCGCCAGCGCCAAAGGTGGGGCCACCAACACCGGGGAGCTGTTTTTT.